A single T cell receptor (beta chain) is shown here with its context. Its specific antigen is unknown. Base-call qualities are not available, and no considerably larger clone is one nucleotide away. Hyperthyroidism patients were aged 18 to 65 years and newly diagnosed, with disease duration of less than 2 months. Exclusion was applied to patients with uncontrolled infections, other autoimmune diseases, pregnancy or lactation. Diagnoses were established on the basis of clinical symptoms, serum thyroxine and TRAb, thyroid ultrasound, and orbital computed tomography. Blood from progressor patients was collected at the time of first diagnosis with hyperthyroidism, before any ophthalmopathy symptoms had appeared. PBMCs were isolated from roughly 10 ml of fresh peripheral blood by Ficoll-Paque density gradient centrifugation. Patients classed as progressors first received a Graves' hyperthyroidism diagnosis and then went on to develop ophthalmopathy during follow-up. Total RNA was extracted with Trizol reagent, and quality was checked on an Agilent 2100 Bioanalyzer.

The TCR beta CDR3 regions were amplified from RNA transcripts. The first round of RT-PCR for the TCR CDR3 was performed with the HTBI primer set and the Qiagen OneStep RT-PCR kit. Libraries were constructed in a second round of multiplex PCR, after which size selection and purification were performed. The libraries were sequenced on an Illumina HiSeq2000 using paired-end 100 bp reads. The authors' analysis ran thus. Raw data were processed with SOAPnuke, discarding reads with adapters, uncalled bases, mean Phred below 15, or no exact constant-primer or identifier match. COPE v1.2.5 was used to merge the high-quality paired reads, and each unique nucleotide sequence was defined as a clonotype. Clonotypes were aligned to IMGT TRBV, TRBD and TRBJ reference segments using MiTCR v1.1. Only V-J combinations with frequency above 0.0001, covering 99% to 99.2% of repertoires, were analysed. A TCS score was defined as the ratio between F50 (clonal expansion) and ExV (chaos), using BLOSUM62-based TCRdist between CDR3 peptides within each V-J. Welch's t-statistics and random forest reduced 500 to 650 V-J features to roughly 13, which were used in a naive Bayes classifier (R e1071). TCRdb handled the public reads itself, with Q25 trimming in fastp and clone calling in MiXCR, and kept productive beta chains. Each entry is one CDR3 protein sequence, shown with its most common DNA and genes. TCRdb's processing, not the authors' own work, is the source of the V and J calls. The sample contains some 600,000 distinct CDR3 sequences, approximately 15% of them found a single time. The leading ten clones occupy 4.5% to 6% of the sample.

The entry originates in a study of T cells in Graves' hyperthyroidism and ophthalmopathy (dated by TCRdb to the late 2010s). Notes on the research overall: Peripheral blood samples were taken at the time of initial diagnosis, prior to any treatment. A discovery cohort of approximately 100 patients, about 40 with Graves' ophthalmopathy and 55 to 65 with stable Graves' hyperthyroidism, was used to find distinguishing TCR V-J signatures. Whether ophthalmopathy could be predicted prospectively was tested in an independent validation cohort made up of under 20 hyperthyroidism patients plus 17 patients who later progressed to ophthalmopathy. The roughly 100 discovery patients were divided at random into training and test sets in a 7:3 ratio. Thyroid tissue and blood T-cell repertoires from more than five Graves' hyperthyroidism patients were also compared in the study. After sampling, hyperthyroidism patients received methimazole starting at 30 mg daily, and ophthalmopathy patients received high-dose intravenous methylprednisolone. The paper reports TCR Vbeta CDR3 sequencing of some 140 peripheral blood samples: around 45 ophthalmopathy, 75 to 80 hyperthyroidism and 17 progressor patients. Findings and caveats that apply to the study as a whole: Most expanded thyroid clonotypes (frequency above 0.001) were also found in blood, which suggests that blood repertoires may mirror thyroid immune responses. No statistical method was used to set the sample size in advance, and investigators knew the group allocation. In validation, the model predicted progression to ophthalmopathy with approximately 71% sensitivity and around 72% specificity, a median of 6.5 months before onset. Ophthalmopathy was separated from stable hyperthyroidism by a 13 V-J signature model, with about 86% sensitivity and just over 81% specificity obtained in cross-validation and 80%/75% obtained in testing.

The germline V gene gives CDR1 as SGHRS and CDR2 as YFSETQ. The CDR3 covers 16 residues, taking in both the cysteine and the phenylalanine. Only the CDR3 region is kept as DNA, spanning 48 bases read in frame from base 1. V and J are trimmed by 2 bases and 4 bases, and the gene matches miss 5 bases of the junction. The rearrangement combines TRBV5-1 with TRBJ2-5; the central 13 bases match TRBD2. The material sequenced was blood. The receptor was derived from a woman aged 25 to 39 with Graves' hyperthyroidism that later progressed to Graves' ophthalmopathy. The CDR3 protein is CASSLLAGGPSETQYF. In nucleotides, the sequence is TGCGCCAGCAGCTTACTAGCGGGAGGGCCCTCAGAGACCCAGTACTTC.